What follows is one T cell receptor (beta chain) and its context. It has no known antigen specificity. The record has no base qualities; no much larger clone is one base away. The sample is drawn from a study of T cell repertoires in cytomegalovirus infection (dated by TCRdb to between 2018 and 2021). Regarding the complete study: The peptide stimulations were aimed at well-studied HLA-B-restricted epitopes as well as recently identified HLA-C-restricted CMV epitopes, whose presentation resists viral immunomodulation. Donor HLA type was relevant to the analysis, because carriage of CMV infection together with the matching HLA type was indicated by public TCR beta signatures. Overall study outcomes, separate from this receptor: Carriers of CMV infection plus the relevant HLA type were discriminated by the cumulative frequency of public TCR beta family members in the study cohort and in an independent roughly 320-donor cohort. The ex vivo response was dominated by HLA-C-restricted CMV-specific TCR beta clonotypes, which also provided the single most frequent clonotype in two of eight donors.

For sequencing, an Illumina HiSeq 1500 was employed. Starting from the raw public reads, TCRdb applied fastp trimming at Q25, assembled clones with MiXCR and retained in-frame beta chains. Rows merge per CDR3 protein into single entries with the most common DNA and genes. This sample is represented by a few hundred thousand distinct CDR3 sequences; 40% to 50% of them were singletons. About 39% of the sample comes from the top ten. What this sample's treatment or condition label stands for: in vitro stimulation with specific CMV peptide epitopes to enrich CMV-specific T cells. The germline ends are 10 bases apart after V is trimmed by 4 bases and J by 4 bases. The CDR3 starts with the cysteine, ends with the phenylalanine, and has 13 residues. The sequence is cut down to CDR3 DNA, 39 bases in frame from base 1. Reading the germline V gene (reference sequence) gives CDR1 LNHNV and CDR2 YYDKDF.

Specimen: cultured PBMCs, collected from culture after CMV antigen stimulation. This clonotype originated in a human donor in good health (CMV status not recorded). Some clones in this sample may be carry-over from other donors' samples. This chain joins TRBV15 to TRBJ2-5; the D segment could be TRBD2, given 6 matching bases. The DNA reads TGTGCCACCAGCACCGGGGGAGGAGAGACCCAGTACTTC. It translates to CATSTGGGETQYF.